This TCR beta chain was sequenced for a study of blood T cell repertoires in COVID-19. Repertoires were generated with immunoSEQ multiplex PCR, while TCRdb's copy carries only in-frame clones and drops some. Of roughly 50,000 clones listed, 75% to 90% are singletons. Germline CDR1 SEHNR, CDR2 FQNEAQ (reference sequence). The CDR3 is made up of 14 amino acids. V was cut by 4 bases and J by 4 bases, with 13 bases left in between. This clone was counted only a few times. This TCR was recovered from a man in his fifties or sixties with acute or convalescent COVID-19. Sequences were obtained from peripheral blood. J is TRBJ2-5 and V is TRBV7-9, with D possibly TRBD1 on 5 matching bases. CDR3 residues: CASSWGLPGETQYF. The CDR3 bases are TGTGCCAGCAGCTGGGGCCTGCCCGGAGAGACCCAGTACTTC.